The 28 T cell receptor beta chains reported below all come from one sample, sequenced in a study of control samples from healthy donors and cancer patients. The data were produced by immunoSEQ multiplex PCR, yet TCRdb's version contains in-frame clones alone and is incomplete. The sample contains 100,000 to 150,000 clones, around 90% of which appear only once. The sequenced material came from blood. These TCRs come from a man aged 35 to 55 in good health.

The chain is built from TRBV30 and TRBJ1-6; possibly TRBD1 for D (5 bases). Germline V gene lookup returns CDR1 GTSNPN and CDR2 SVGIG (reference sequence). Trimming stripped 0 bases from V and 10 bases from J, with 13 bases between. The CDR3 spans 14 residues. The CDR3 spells CAWSVQDGASPLHF. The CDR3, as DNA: TGTGCCTGGAGTGTCCAGGACGGGGCATCACCCCTCCACTTT.

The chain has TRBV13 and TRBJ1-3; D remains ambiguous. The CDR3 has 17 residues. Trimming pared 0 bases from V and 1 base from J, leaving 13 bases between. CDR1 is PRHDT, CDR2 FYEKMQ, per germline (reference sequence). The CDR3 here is CASSLGLLTVSGNTIYF. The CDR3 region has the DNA TGTGCCAGCAGCTTAGGCCTATTAACAGTGTCTGGAAACACCATATATTTT.

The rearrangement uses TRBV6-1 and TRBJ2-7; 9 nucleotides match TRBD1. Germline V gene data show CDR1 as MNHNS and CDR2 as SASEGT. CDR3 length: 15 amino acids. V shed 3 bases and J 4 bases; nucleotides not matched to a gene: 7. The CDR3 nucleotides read TGTGCCAGCAGTGACCAACAGGGGGCTTCGTACGAGCAGTACTTC. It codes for CASSDQQGASYEQYF.

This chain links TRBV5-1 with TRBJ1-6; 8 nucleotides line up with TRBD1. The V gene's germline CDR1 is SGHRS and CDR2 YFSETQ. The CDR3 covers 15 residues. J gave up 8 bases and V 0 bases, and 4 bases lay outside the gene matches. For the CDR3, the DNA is TGCGCCAGCAGCTTGGGAGACAGGGGTGATTCACCCCTCCACTTT. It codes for CASSLGDRGDSPLHF.

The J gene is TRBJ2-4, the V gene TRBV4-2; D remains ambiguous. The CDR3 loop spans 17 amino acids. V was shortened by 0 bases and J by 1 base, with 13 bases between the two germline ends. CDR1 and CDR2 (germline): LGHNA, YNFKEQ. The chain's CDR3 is CASSQDLSSGAKNIQYF. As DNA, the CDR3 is TGTGCCAGCAGCCAAGATTTGAGTTCTGGCGCCAAAAACATTCAGTACTTC.

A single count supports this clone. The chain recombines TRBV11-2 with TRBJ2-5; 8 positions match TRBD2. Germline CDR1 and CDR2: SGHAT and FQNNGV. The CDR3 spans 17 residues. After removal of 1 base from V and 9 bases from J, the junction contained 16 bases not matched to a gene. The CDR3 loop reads CASSLAPKLTRAGAQYF. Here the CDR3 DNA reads TGTGCCAGCAGCTTAGCCCCCAAATTGACGCGAGCGGGGGCCCAGTACTTC. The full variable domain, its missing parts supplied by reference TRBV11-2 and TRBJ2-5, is EAGVAQSPRYKIIEKRQSVAFWCNPISGHATLYWYQQILGQGPKLLIQFQNNGVVDDSQLPKDRFSAERLKGVDSTLKIQPAKLEDSAVYLCASSLAPKLTRAGAQYFGPGTRLLVL.

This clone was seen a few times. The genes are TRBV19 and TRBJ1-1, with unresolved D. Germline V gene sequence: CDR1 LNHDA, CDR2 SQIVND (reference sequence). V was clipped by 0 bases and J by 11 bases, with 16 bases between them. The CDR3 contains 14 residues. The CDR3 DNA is TGTGCCAGTAGTATAGATATAGGTCAATCAGCCGCTTTCTTT. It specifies CASSIDIGQSAAFF.

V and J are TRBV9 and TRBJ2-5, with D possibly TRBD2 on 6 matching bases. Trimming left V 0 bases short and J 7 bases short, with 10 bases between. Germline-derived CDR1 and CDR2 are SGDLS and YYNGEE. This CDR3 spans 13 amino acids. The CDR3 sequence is CASSVVVGGTQYF. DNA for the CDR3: TGTGCCAGCAGCGTAGTGGTGGGGGGGACCCAGTACTTC.

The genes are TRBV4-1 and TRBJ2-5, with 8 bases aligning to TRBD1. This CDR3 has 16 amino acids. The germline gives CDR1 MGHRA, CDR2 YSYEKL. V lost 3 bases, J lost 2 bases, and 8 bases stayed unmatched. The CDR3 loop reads CASSHAGTGPQETQYF. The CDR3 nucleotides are TGCGCCAGCAGCCACGCGGGGACAGGCCCACAAGAGACCCAGTACTTC.

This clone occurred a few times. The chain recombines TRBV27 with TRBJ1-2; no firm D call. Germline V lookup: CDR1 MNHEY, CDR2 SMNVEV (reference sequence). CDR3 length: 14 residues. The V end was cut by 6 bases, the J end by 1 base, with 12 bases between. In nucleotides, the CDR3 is TGTGCCAGCAGCATTTCCCAAGATAACTATGGCTACACCTTC. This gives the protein CASSISQDNYGYTF.

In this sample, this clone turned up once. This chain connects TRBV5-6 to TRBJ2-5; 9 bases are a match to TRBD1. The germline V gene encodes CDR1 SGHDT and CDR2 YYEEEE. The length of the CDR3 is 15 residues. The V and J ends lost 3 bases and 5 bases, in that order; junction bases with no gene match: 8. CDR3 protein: CASSWVTGGAETQYF. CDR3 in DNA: TGTGCCAGCAGCTGGGTAACAGGGGGCGCGGAGACCCAGTACTTC.

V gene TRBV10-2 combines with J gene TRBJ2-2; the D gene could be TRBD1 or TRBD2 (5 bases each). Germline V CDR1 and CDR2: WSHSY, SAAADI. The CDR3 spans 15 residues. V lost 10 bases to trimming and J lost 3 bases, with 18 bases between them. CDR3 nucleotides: TGCGCCACTAAAACAGGAGGAGGCGACACCGGGGAGCTGTTTTTT. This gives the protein CATKTGGGDTGELFF.

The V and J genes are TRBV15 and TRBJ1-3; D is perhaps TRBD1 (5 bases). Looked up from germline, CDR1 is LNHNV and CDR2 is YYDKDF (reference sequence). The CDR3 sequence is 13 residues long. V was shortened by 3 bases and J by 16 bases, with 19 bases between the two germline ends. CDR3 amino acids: CATSSALEGRRYF. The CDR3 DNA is TGTGCCACCAGCAGCGCACTTGAGGGGCGCAGGTATTTT.

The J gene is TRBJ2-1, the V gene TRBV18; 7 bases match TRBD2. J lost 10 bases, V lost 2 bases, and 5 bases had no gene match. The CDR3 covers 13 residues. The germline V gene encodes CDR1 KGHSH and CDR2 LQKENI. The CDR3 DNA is TGTGCCAGCTCACCAGAGTTAGCGGGCGAGCAGTTCTTC. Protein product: CASSPELAGEQFF.

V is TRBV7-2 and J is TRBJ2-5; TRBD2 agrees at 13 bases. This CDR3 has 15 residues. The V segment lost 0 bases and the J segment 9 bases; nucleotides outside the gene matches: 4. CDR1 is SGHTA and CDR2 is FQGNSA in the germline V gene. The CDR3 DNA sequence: TGTGCCAGCAGCTTAGCACTAGCGGGGGGGCAGGCCCAGTACTTC. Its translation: CASSLALAGGQAQYF.

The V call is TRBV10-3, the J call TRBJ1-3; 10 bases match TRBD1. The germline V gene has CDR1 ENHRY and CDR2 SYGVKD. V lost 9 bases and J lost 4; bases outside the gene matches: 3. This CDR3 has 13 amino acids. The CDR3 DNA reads TGTGCCATAAGGGACAGGGGCGGAAACACCATATATTTT. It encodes CAIRDRGGNTIYF.

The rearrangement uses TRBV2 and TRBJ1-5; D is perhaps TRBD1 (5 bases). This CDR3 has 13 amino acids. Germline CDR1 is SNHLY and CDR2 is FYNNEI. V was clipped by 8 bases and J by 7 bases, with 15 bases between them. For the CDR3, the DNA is TGTGCCAGCGAGGCCAGGGCGGGGCAGCCCCAGCATTTT. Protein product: CASEARAGQPQHF.

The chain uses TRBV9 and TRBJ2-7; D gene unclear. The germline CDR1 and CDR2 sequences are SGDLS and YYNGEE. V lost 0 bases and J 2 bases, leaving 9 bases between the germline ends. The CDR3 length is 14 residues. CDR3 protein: CASSVGIGAYEQYF. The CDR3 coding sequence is TGTGCCAGCAGCGTAGGTATCGGTGCCTACGAGCAGTACTTC.

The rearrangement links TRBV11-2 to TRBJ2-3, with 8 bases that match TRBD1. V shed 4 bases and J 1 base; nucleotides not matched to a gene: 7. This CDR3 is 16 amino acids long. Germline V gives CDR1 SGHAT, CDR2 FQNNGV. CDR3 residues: CASSSLGQARTDTQYF. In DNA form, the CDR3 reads TGTGCCAGCAGCTCGCTGGGACAGGCTCGCACAGATACGCAGTATTTT.

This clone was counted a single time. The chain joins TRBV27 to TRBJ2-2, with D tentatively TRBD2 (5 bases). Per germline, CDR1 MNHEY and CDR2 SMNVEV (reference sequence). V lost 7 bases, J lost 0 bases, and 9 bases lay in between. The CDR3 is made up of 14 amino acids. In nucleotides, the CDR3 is TGTGCCAGCAAGCGGACGGCGAACACCGGGGAGCTGTTTTTT. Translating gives CASKRTANTGELFF.

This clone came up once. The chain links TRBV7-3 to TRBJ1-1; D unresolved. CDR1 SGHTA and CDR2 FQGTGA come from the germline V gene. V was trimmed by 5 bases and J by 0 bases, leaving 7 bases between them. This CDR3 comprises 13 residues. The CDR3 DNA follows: TGTGCCAGCAGCATTCAGCTGAACACTGAAGCTTTCTTT. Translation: CASSIQLNTEAFF.

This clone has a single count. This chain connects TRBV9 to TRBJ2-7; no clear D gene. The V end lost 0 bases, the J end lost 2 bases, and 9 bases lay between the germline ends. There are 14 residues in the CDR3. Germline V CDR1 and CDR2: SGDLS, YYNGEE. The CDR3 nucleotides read TGTGCCAGCAGCGTAGGAGACGCCGCCTACGAGCAGTACTTC. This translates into CASSVGDAAYEQYF.

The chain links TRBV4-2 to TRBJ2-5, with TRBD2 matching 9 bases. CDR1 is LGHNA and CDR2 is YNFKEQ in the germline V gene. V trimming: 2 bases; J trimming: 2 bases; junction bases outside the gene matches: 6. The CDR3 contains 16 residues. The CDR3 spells CASSQNSGGQQETQYF. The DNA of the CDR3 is TGTGCCAGCAGCCAAAATAGCGGGGGACAGCAAGAGACCCAGTACTTC.

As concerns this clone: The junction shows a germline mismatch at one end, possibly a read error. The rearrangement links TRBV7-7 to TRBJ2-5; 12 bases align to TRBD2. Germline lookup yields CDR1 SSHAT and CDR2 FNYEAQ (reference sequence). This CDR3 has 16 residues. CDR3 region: CASSPPGLAGTETQYF. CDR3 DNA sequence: TGTGCTAGCAGCCCCCCCGGACTAGCGGGGACTGAGACCCAGTACTTC.

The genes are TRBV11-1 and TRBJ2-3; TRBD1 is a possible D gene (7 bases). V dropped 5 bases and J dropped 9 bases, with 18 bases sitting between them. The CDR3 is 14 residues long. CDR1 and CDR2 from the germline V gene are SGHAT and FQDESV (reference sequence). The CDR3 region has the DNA TGTGCCAGCAGCGTACTCGACAGGGAGGAAACGCAGTATTTT. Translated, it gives CASSVLDREETQYF.

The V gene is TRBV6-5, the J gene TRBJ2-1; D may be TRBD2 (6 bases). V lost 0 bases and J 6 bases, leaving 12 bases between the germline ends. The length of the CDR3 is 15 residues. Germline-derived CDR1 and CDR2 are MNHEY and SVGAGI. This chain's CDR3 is CASSYSRDSLNEQFF. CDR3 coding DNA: TGTGCCAGCAGTTACTCGAGGGACTCCCTCAATGAGCAGTTCTTC.

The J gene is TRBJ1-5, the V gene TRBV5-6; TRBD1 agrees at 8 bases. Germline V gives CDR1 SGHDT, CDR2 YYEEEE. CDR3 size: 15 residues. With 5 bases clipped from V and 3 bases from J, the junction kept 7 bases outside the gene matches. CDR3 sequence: CASSWAGGNNQPQHF. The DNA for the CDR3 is TGTGCCAGCAGTTGGGCAGGGGGCAACAATCAGCCCCAGCATTTT.

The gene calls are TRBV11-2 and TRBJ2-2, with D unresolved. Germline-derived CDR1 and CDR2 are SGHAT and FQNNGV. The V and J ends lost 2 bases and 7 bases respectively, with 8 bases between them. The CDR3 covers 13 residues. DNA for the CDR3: TGTGCCAGCAGCTTATCCACGGGCGGGGAGCTGTTTTTT. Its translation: CASSLSTGGELFF.